This entry lists 32 T cell receptor beta chains sequenced from one sample in a study of T cells in Graves' hyperthyroidism and ophthalmopathy. TCR beta CDR3 regions were amplified from RNA transcripts. With the HTBI primer set, the TCR CDR3 went through a first round of RT-PCR. TCRdb fed the multiplex PCR reads into MiXCR, producing one record per CDR3 protein. The sample has about 320,000 distinct CDR3 sequences, around 16% seen once. Sequences were obtained from blood. The receptors come from a man aged 30 to 39 with Graves' hyperthyroidism.

This clonotype came up a few times. This chain connects TRBV5-1 to TRBJ1-2, with D possibly being TRBD1 (5 bases). The CDR3 is 16 amino acids. The V and J ends lost 0 bases and 6 bases respectively, with 18 bases between them. Germline CDR1 and CDR2: SGHRS and YFSETQ. CDR3 in DNA: TGCGCCAGCAGCTTGGCGGGACTCGGGACGGACAATGGCTACACCTTC. Residues: CASSLAGLGTDNGYTF. The whole variable domain, filled in from reference TRBV5-1 and TRBJ1-2, reads KAGVTQTPRYLIKTRGQQVTLSCSPISGHRSVSWYQQTPGQGLQFLFEYFSETQRNKGNFPGRFSGRQFSNSRSEMNVSTLELGDSALYLCASSLAGLGTDNGYTFGSGTRLTVV.

In nucleotides, the CDR3 is TGCAGCGTACGGTCGGGTTGGGGCATGAACACTGAAGCTTTCTTT. The encoded protein is CSVRSGWGMNTEAFF. The V gene is TRBV29-1, the J gene TRBJ1-1, with D possibly matching TRBD1 (5 bases). This CDR3 is 15 amino acids long. Germline loops: CDR1 SQVTM, CDR2 ANQGSEA. With 6 bases removed from V and 0 bases from J, the gap between germline ends came to 17 bases. The whole variable domain, remainder taken from reference TRBV29-1 and TRBJ1-1, is SAVISQKPSRDICQRGTSLTIQCQVDSQVTMMFWYRQQPGQSLTLIATANQGSEATYESGFVIDKFPISRPNLTFSTLTVSNMSPEDSSIYLCSVRSGWGMNTEAFFGQGTRLTVV.

V gene TRBV11-2 combines with J gene TRBJ2-4; D assignment may be TRBD1 or TRBD2 (5 bases each). The germline V gene has CDR1 SGHAT and CDR2 FQNNGV. There are 13 residues in the CDR3. Between the trimmed V and J ends, which lost 5 bases and 8 bases, there was a span of 13 bases. CDR3 in amino acids: CASSLRGVDIQYF. The CDR3 DNA reads TGTGCCAGCAGCCTGAGGGGAGTCGACATTCAGTACTTC.

This clonotype was counted ten times or more. The V gene is TRBV5-1, the J gene TRBJ2-3; D possibly corresponds to TRBD1 (5 bases). This CDR3 contains 14 residues. Between the trimmed V and J ends, which lost 5 bases and 3 bases, there was a span of 13 bases. Germline values: CDR1 SGHRS, CDR2 YFSETQ. This CDR3 is CASSSGLETDTQYF. The CDR3 DNA follows: TGCGCCAGCAGTTCAGGGTTGGAGACAGATACGCAGTATTTT.

The table lists this clonotype with many counts. The chain couples TRBV12-3 or TRBV12-4 to TRBJ2-1; unclear D gene. V was trimmed by 2 bases and J by 13 bases, leaving 9 bases between them. The CDR3 is 11 residues long. This CDR3 is CASSLMGTQFF. DNA of the CDR3: TGTGCCAGCAGTTTAATGGGTACTCAGTTCTTC.

The chain has TRBV2 and TRBJ2-4; 8 bases are shared with TRBD1. There are 18 residues in the CDR3. Trimming at V came to 5 bases and at J to 3 bases, leaving 15 bases not matched to a gene. Germline V lookup: CDR1 SNHLY, CDR2 FYNNEI. The CDR3 region has the DNA TGTGCCAGCAGTTGGACAGGGAGTGTATCGGGTGGCAAAAACATTCAGTACTTC. Protein sequence: CASSWTGSVSGGKNIQYF.

The table lists this clonotype with many counts. This chain connects TRBV28 to TRBJ1-1; D not resolved. V dropped 3 bases and J dropped 7 bases, with 6 bases sitting between them. The germline V gene encodes CDR1 MDHEN and CDR2 SYDVKM. The CDR3 length is 11 residues. For the CDR3, the DNA is TGTGCCAGCAGTTTGACACTTGAAGCTTTCTTT. Translated, it gives CASSLTLEAFF.

To note about this clonotype: This sequence may be a read error, since a much larger clone differs from it by one base. This chain connects TRBV18 to TRBJ2-7, with D tentatively TRBD2 (5 bases). This CDR3 is built from 13 residues. Germline values: CDR1 KGHSH, CDR2 LQKENI. The CDR3 loop is CVSSPNRDYEQYF. CDR3 in DNA: TGTGTCAGCTCCCCCAACCGGGACTACGAGCAGTACTTC.

This clonotype was detected only a few times. The V call is TRBV9, the J call TRBJ1-2; D is ambiguous. Germline assignment: CDR1 SGDLS and CDR2 YYNGEE. Trimming took off 0 bases at V and 8 bases at J, with 20 bases between the two ends. The CDR3 contains 16 residues. The chain's CDR3 is CASSVEGVLRGSGYTF. In DNA form, the CDR3 reads TGTGCCAGCAGCGTAGAAGGCGTATTGAGAGGTAGCGGCTACACCTTC.

This clonotype occurred many times. The chain joins TRBV12-3 or TRBV12-4 to TRBJ2-3, with 11 bases matching TRBD1. The trim removed 6 bases at V and 4 bases at J, leaving 6 bases unmatched. This CDR3 is 15 amino acids long. The CDR3 spells CASSYGQGAPDTQYF. The CDR3 coding sequence is TGTGCCAGCAGCTACGGACAGGGGGCCCCAGATACGCAGTATTTT.

This clonotype occurred many times. The chain employs TRBV3-1 and TRBJ1-1, with D maybe TRBD1 (6 bases). The CDR3 spans 12 residues. Trimming took 1 base from V and 7 from J, leaving 7 bases between them. Germline-derived CDR1 and CDR2 are LGHDT and YNNKEL (reference sequence). The CDR3 nucleotides are TGTGCCAGCAGCCAAGGAGGGGGTGAAGCTTTCTTT. It codes for CASSQGGGEAFF.

In nucleotides, the CDR3 is TGTGCCAGCAGCCAAGATAGCTTTTCAGCCGATGAGCAGTTCTTC. It translates to CASSQDSFSADEQFF. V and J are TRBV3-1 and TRBJ2-1; D call uncertain. Germline-derived CDR1 and CDR2 are LGHDT and YNNKEL (reference sequence). The V gene lost 0 bases and the J gene lost 8 bases, with 14 bases spanning the gap. The CDR3 extends over 15 amino acids.

Turning to this clonotype: A read error may explain this, as a much larger clone is one base away. The rearrangement uses TRBV12-3 or TRBV12-4 and TRBJ2-1, with TRBD2 matching 13 bases. The CDR3 is 18 amino acids. The trim removed 4 bases at V and 9 bases at J, leaving 15 bases unmatched. The CDR3 bases are TGTGCCAGCAGTTCCACTAGCGGGAGGGCCACAATCGTCGGTGAGCAGTTCTTC. Its translation: CASSSTSGRATIVGEQFF.

This clonotype occurred a few times. This sequence joins TRBV9 and TRBJ2-7; no reliable D call. Germline V gives CDR1 SGDLS, CDR2 YYNGEE. The V and J ends lost 4 bases and 0 bases respectively, with 20 bases between them. The CDR3 is made up of 17 amino acids. As DNA, the CDR3 is TGTGCCAGCAGCCCAAGTAGTGGGCCACACGGCTCCTACGAGCAGTACTTC. The encoded protein is CASSPSSGPHGSYEQYF.

This clonotype was counted only a few times. The chain recombines TRBV19 with TRBJ2-7; D is uncertain. CDR1 is LNHDA, CDR2 SQIVND, per germline (reference sequence). The length of the CDR3 is 13 residues. V was shortened by 3 bases and J by 5 bases, with 11 bases between the two germline ends. The CDR3 spells CASSMVVPDEQYF. As DNA, the CDR3 is TGTGCCAGTAGTATGGTGGTACCCGACGAGCAGTACTTC.

There are a few counts of this clonotype. The J gene is TRBJ2-3, the V gene TRBV5-1, with TRBD2 matching 7 bases. The CDR3 has 13 amino acids. CDR1 is SGHRS, CDR2 YFSETQ, per germline. J lost 5 bases, V lost 4 bases, and 4 bases had no gene match. CDR3 in DNA: TGCGCCAGCAGCCCCACGGGGGGAGATACGCAGTATTTT. It translates to CASSPTGGDTQYF.

This clonotype has a count of ten or more. The chain uses TRBV2 and TRBJ2-5; D ambiguous. Germline loops: CDR1 SNHLY, CDR2 FYNNEI. The CDR3 is made up of 11 amino acids. V lost 4 bases and J 10 bases, leaving 10 bases between the germline ends. The CDR3 DNA reads TGTGCCAGCAGTGGCTCGAAAAGCCAGTACTTC. It codes for CASSGSKSQYF.

This clonotype was detected many times. The CDR3 DNA sequence: TGTGCCAGCTCACGAGCGCCACGACCCACCGGGGAGCTGTTTTTT. Translation gives CASSRAPRPTGELFF. The genes are TRBV18 and TRBJ2-2; D is uncertain. This CDR3 is built from 15 residues. Trimming removed 4 bases from V and 4 bases from J, with 13 bases in between. CDR1 is KGHSH, CDR2 LQKENI, per germline.

The chain uses TRBV6-5 and TRBJ2-1; 11 bases line up with TRBD2. Trimming removed 4 bases from V and 5 bases from J; junction bases left unmatched: 16. The CDR3 length is 19 residues. Per germline, CDR1 MNHEY and CDR2 SVGAGI. In DNA form, the CDR3 reads TGTGCCAGCAGTTCATTACTAGCGGGAGACACGATAGACAACAATGAGCAGTTCTTC. Translating gives CASSSLLAGDTIDNNEQFF.

This clonotype was observed many times. In nucleotides, the CDR3 is TGTGCCAGCAGTTTGACCCACGAGCAGTACTTC. Amino acids: CASSLTHEQYF. This chain uses TRBV12-3 or TRBV12-4 with TRBJ2-7, with no clear D. The CDR3 runs 11 residues. The V and J ends lost 3 bases and 5 bases respectively, with 5 bases between them.

In its sample, this clonotype was seen many times. The chain has TRBV7-8 and TRBJ2-7; a weak D match, TRBD1 (6 bases). V lost 3 bases and J lost 3, with 9 bases in between. The CDR3 covers 13 residues. CDR1 is SGHVS and CDR2 is FQNEAQ in the germline V gene. The CDR3 spells CASSLDSYYEQYF. The DNA for the CDR3 is TGTGCCAGCAGCTTGGACAGTTACTACGAGCAGTACTTC. The variable domain in full, with the rest retrieved from reference TRBV7-8 and TRBJ2-7, is GAGVSQSPRYKVAKRGQDVALRCDPISGHVSLFWYQQALGQGPEFLTYFQNEAQLDKSGLPSDRFFAERPEGSVSTLKIQRTQQEDSAVYLCASSLDSYYEQYFGPGTRLTVT.

The rearrangement joins TRBV7-9 to TRBJ2-1, with D tentatively TRBD2 (5 bases). Trimming pared 8 bases from V and 7 bases from J, leaving 21 bases between. This CDR3 comprises 15 residues. Germline-derived CDR1 and CDR2 are SEHNR and FQNEAQ (reference sequence). The CDR3: CASELPSFMNNEQFF. In nucleotides, the CDR3 is TGTGCCAGCGAGCTCCCTAGCTTTATGAATAATGAGCAGTTCTTC.

Ten or more counts support this clonotype. The chain carries TRBV28 and TRBJ2-3, with 8 nucleotides matching TRBD2. The V segment lost 5 bases and the J segment 3 bases; nucleotides outside the gene matches: 7. From germline, CDR1 is MDHEN and CDR2 SYDVKM. CDR3 length equals 15 residues. As DNA, the CDR3 is TGTGCCAGCAGTCCTTCGGGAGGGAGGACAGATACGCAGTATTTT. Residues: CASSPSGGRTDTQYF.

This clonotype appeared a few times. The chain joins TRBV12-3 or TRBV12-4 to TRBJ1-5; no firm D call. The length of the CDR3 is 14 residues. V was pared by 6 bases and J by 0 bases, with 9 bases between. CDR3 DNA: TGTGCCAGCAGCAACGACGGTAGCAATCAGCCCCAGCATTTT. This gives the protein CASSNDGSNQPQHF.

This clonotype was recorded a few times. The chain links TRBV20-1 to TRBJ2-5; the D gene is possibly TRBD1 (5 bases). The CDR3 runs to 13 residues. The V end was cut by 3 bases, the J end by 4 bases, with 12 bases between. CDR1 and CDR2 (germline): DFQATT, SNEGSKA (reference sequence). CDR3: CSARETERETQYF. The CDR3 region has the DNA TGCAGTGCTAGGGAGACAGAACGAGAGACCCAGTACTTC.

This clonotype was counted only a few times. The chain combines TRBV11-2 with TRBJ1-4; D not resolved. Germline V gives CDR1 SGHAT, CDR2 FQNNGV. The V end was cut by 1 base, the J end by 2 bases, with 5 bases between. The CDR3 has 14 residues. The CDR3 spells CASSLVVTNEKLFF. The CDR3 nucleotides read TGTGCCAGCAGCTTAGTTGTCACTAATGAAAAACTGTTTTTT.

Many counts were recorded for this clonotype. The rearrangement links TRBV28 to TRBJ1-4, with a weak D call TRBD1 (5 bases). The CDR3 has 12 amino acids. The germline CDR1 and CDR2 sequences are MDHEN and SYDVKM. Trimming removed 5 bases at V and 11 bases at J, with 12 bases between. CDR3 region: CASSREGLKLFF. The CDR3 bases are TGTGCCAGCAGTCGGGAGGGGCTCAAACTGTTTTTT.

Points on this clonotype: Because it lacks the conserved phenylalanine or tryptophan at the end, this CDR3 is likely a read error. V usage is TRBV29-1 and J usage is TRBJ1-3; unclear D gene. The V gene lost 0 bases and the J gene lost 3 bases, with 3 bases spanning the gap. Germline V gene lookup returns CDR1 SQVTM and CDR2 ANQGSEA. The CDR3 loop spans 12 amino acids. CDR3 sequence reads: CSVEDLGNTIYL. The CDR3 bases are TGCAGCGTTGAAGACCTTGGAAACACCATATATTTA.

This clonotype was found a few times. The V gene is TRBV7-8, the J gene TRBJ2-1, with D possibly being TRBD2 (6 bases). The V gene's germline CDR1 is SGHVS and CDR2 FQNEAQ. The germline V and J ends were trimmed by 5 bases and 4 bases, with 18 bases remaining between them. The length of the CDR3 is 16 residues. Written as DNA, the CDR3 is TGTGCCAGCAGCCGCTATATAACTAGCAATTACAATGAGCAGTTCTTC. Amino acid sequence: CASSRYITSNYNEQFF.

This clonotype was seen just once. Possible read error: a much larger clone is one base away. The chain couples TRBV18 to TRBJ2-7, with a possible D match to TRBD2 (6 bases). The CDR3 consists of 16 residues. From germline, CDR1 is KGHSH and CDR2 LQKENI. In nucleotides, the CDR3 is TGTGCCAGCTCACCACAGGGCCTCCCCGGGCGGGGCGAGCAGCACTTC. This sequence encodes CASSPQGLPGRGEQHF. The entire variable domain, with the rest obtained from reference TRBV18 and TRBJ2-7, is as follows: NAGVMQNPRHLVRRRGQEARLRCSPMKGHSHVYWYRQLPEEGLKFMVYLQKENIIDESGMPKERFSAEFPKEGPSILRIQQVVRGDSAAYFCASSPQGLPGRGEQHFGPGTRLTVT.

This clonotype was seen a few times. Written as DNA, the CDR3 is TGCAGTGCTAGAGCCGAGACCTCCTACGAGCAGTACTTC. It translates to CSARAETSYEQYF. The genes are TRBV20-1 and TRBJ2-7; no clear D. With 1 base removed from V and 0 bases from J, the gap between germline ends came to 7 bases. Germline assignment: CDR1 DFQATT and CDR2 SNEGSKA (reference sequence). The CDR3 consists of 13 residues.

This clonotype occurred many times. The chain has TRBV7-2 and TRBJ1-5, with a tentative D call TRBD1 (6 bases). This CDR3 comprises 15 residues. CDR1 SGHTA and CDR2 FQGNSA come from the germline V gene. The V gene lost 3 bases and the J gene lost 2 bases, with 11 bases spanning the gap. The CDR3 DNA follows: TGTGCCAGCAGCTTGAACAGGGATGGCAATCAGCCCCAGCATTTT. Amino acid sequence: CASSLNRDGNQPQHF.